One sample yielded the 24 T cell receptor beta chains listed below, sequenced in a study of shared clonotypes between healthy human individuals. Repertoires were generated with immunoSEQ multiplex PCR, while TCRdb's copy carries only in-frame clones and drops some. The repertoire holds about 660,000 clones, approximately 79% seen once, with around 1.6% in the top ten. The sample consisted of memory CD4+ T cells sorted from blood. The subset is: CD45RA-negative fraction. The receptors stem from a woman aged 25 to 45 in good health.

The chain couples TRBV28 to TRBJ2-3; TRBD1 agrees at 7 bases. The V gene end was trimmed by 3 bases and the J gene end by 14 bases; junction bases not matched to a gene: 26. CDR1 and CDR2 (germline): MDHEN, SYDVKM. The CDR3 consists of 18 residues. CDR3 amino acids: CASSLRQGLLGTTLGRYF. CDR3 DNA sequence: TGTGCCAGCAGTTTGAGACAGGGCCTACTCGGAACAACGCTTGGTCGGTATTTT.

The chain recombines TRBV5-1 with TRBJ1-1; possibly TRBD1 for D (6 bases). This CDR3 has 17 amino acids. The germline V gene has CDR1 SGHRS and CDR2 YFSETQ. Trimming took 4 bases from V and 0 from J, leaving 19 bases between them. CDR3 residues: CASSNLVVQGMNTEAFF. Here the CDR3 DNA reads TGCGCCAGCAGCAACCTGGTGGTACAGGGAATGAACACTGAAGCTTTCTTT. Combining the CDR3 with reference TRBV5-1 and TRBJ1-1 gives the whole variable domain KAGVTQTPRYLIKTRGQQVTLSCSPISGHRSVSWYQQTPGQGLQFLFEYFSETQRNKGNFPGRFSGRQFSNSRSEMNVSTLELGDSALYLCASSNLVVQGMNTEAFFGQGTRLTVV.

In the case of this clone: The sample has other DNA sequences that encode this CDR3 too. The chain has TRBV18 and TRBJ1-5; D remains unclear. Per germline, CDR1 KGHSH and CDR2 LQKENI. Trimming removed 3 bases at V and 0 bases at J, with 9 bases between. CDR3 length equals 15 residues. CDR3 in amino acids: CASSPAPDSNQPQHF. Here the CDR3 DNA reads TGTGCCAGCTCACCGGCCCCCGATAGCAATCAGCCCCAGCATTTT.

This clone was seen only once. The rearrangement links TRBV7-9 to TRBJ1-2; D remains unclear. The V gene's germline CDR1 is SEHNR and CDR2 FQNEAQ (reference sequence). The CDR3 extends over 13 amino acids. With 4 bases removed from V and 0 bases from J, the gap between germline ends came to 6 bases. The CDR3 nucleotides are TGTGCCAGCAGCTCTCCTCCTAACTATGGCTACACCTTC. It translates to CASSSPPNYGYTF. The full variable domain, in which reference TRBV7-9 and TRBJ1-2 provide the parts outside the CDR3, is DTGVSQNPRHKITKRGQNVTFRCDPISEHNRLYWYRQTLGQGPEFLTYFQNEAQLEKSRLLSDRFSAERPKGSFSTLEIQRTEQGDSAMYLCASSSPPNYGYTFGSGTRLTVV.

The sample holds one count of this clone. The rearrangement links TRBV7-9 to TRBJ2-1; either TRBD1 or TRBD2 may supply D (5 bases each). CDR1 is SEHNR and CDR2 is FQNEAQ in the germline V gene (reference sequence). The V and J ends lost 3 bases and 2 bases respectively, with 11 bases between them. This CDR3 has 15 residues. The CDR3 region is CASSFGDGAYNEQFF. DNA for the CDR3: TGTGCCAGCAGCTTTGGGGACGGGGCCTACAATGAGCAGTTCTTC.

The V gene is TRBV5-1, the J gene TRBJ1-1, with D perhaps TRBD1 (6 bases). The V gene lost 5 bases and the J gene lost 0 bases, with 14 bases spanning the gap. Germline-derived CDR1 and CDR2 are SGHRS and YFSETQ. The CDR3 sequence is 15 residues long. For the CDR3, the DNA is TGCGCCAGCAGTTCGGGACACGAGATGAACACTGAAGCTTTCTTT. Protein: CASSSGHEMNTEAFF.

The V and J genes are TRBV2 and TRBJ1-3; TRBD1 matches at 7 bases. This CDR3 is 15 amino acids long. Germline V gives CDR1 SNHLY, CDR2 FYNNEI. Trimming removed 7 bases from V and 4 bases from J; junction bases left unmatched: 10. CDR3 amino acids: CASTRTGVDGNTIYF. The CDR3 DNA follows: TGTGCCAGCACCCGAACAGGGGTGGACGGAAACACCATATATTTT.

The sample holds many counts of this clone. At one boundary the junction diverges from the germline segment, which might be a read error. This sequence joins TRBV28 and TRBJ1-2; D remains ambiguous. CDR1 is MDHEN and CDR2 is SYDVKM in the germline V gene. The CDR3 is 9 amino acids. CDR3 amino acids: CASGLGYTF. The CDR3 DNA sequence: TGTGCCAGCGGTTTGGGCTACACCTTC.

CDR3 in DNA: TGTGCCAGTAGTATAGACAGGGTTCCATACGAGCAGTACTTC. Its protein is CASSIDRVPYEQYF. The chain couples TRBV19 to TRBJ2-7; perhaps TRBD1 as D (5 bases). CDR1 LNHDA and CDR2 SQIVND come from the germline V gene (reference sequence). V dropped 0 bases and J dropped 4 bases, with 10 bases sitting between them. The CDR3 consists of 14 residues.

This clone has just one count. This chain links TRBV4-1 with TRBJ1-5; D is ambiguous. This CDR3 is 15 amino acids long. Between the trimmed V and J ends, which lost 4 bases and 6 bases, there was a span of 16 bases. In germline, CDR1 is MGHRA, CDR2 YSYEKL. The CDR3 DNA reads as TGCGCCAGCAGCCGCCAAGTTCTGGTGGGTCAGCCCCAGCATTTT. Its protein is CASSRQVLVGQPQHF.

The chain joins TRBV11-1 to TRBJ2-1; D may be TRBD1 (5 bases). Per the germline V gene, CDR1 is SGHAT and CDR2 is FQDESV (reference sequence). The CDR3 has 14 residues. Trimming pared 1 base from V and 7 bases from J, leaving 11 bases between. The CDR3 DNA reads as TGTGCCAGCAGCTTAGACAGGCTTAAGAATGAGCAGTTCTTC. Encoded protein: CASSLDRLKNEQFF.

The chain has TRBV5-8 and TRBJ2-7; 9 bases map to TRBD2. The CDR3 extends over 14 amino acids. The germline CDR1 and CDR2 sequences are SGHTS and YDEGEE. V lost 4 bases to trimming and J lost 3 bases; unmatched junction nucleotides: 5. As DNA, the CDR3 is TGTGCCAGCAGCCCGCGGGGGGGCAACTACGAGCAGTACTTC. Encoded protein: CASSPRGGNYEQYF.

The chain employs TRBV5-1 and TRBJ1-4, with TRBD1 identical over 8 bases. Germline CDR1 and CDR2: SGHRS and YFSETQ. Unmatched junction bases numbered 1, after V lost 6 bases and J lost 3 bases. CDR3 length: 13 amino acids. The CDR3 DNA reads TGCGCCAGCAAGGGACAGGCTAATGAAAAACTGTTTTTT. This gives the protein CASKGQANEKLFF. Full variable domain (remainder filled in from reference TRBV5-1 and TRBJ1-4): KAGVTQTPRYLIKTRGQQVTLSCSPISGHRSVSWYQQTPGQGLQFLFEYFSETQRNKGNFPGRFSGRQFSNSRSEMNVSTLELGDSALYLCASKGQANEKLFFGSGTQLSVL.

The chain uses TRBV2 and TRBJ2-3; 9 bases are a match to TRBD2. CDR1 and CDR2 from the germline V gene are SNHLY and FYNNEI. V trimming: 8 bases; J trimming: 0 bases; junction bases outside the gene matches: 6. CDR3 length: 15 residues. The CDR3 region has the DNA TGTGCCAGCGGATTAGCGGGAGATAGCACAGATACGCAGTATTTT. This codes for CASGLAGDSTDTQYF.

About this clone itself: A clone one base away is much larger, so this may be a read error. This CDR3 is also generated by other DNA sequences in the sample. V is TRBV9 and J is TRBJ1-2; no firm D call. The V end lost 0 bases, the J end lost 2 bases, and 8 bases lay between the germline ends. The CDR3 runs 14 residues. CDR1 SGDLS and CDR2 YYNGEE come from the germline V gene. The DNA of the CDR3 is TGTGCCAGCAGCGTAGGTACGGAGAACTATGGCTACACCTTC. Protein: CASSVGTENYGYTF.

The table lists this clone with a count of one. The V gene is TRBV11-3, the J gene TRBJ1-1, with D possibly matching TRBD1 (5 bases). Germline V gene sequence: CDR1 SGHNT, CDR2 YENEEA. CDR3 size: 14 residues. Trimming took off 6 bases at V and 5 bases at J, with 16 bases between the two ends. This CDR3 is CASSPGRPPTEAFF. CDR3 bases: TGTGCCAGCAGTCCGGGACGGCCCCCTACTGAAGCTTTCTTT.

This chain connects TRBV6-5 to TRBJ2-4, with 8 bases that match TRBD1. The CDR3 sequence is 15 residues long. The V gene end was trimmed by 1 base and the J gene end by 2 bases; junction bases not matched to a gene: 1. Per germline, CDR1 MNHEY and CDR2 SVGAGI. The CDR3 is CASSYWTGSKNIQYF. In DNA form, the CDR3 reads TGTGCCAGCAGTTACTGGACAGGGTCCAAAAACATTCAGTACTTC.

V and J are TRBV27 and TRBJ1-2; unclear D gene. The germline gives CDR1 MNHEY, CDR2 SMNVEV (reference sequence). CDR3 size: 13 residues. Deletions cut 3 bases from V and 7 bases from J, with 12 bases between. CDR3 in DNA: TGTGCCAGCAGTTTTGGTAGGGCGGGTGGCTACACCTTC. This gives the protein CASSFGRAGGYTF.

The chain recombines TRBV28 with TRBJ2-1; the D is unclear. Germline lookup yields CDR1 MDHEN and CDR2 SYDVKM. V lost 5 bases, J lost 1 base, and 15 bases lay in between. CDR3 length: 16 amino acids. CDR3 in DNA: TGTGCCAGCAGTAGCTCCGTCGTGGGTTCCTACAATGAGCAGTTCTTC. Translating gives CASSSSVVGSYNEQFF.

DNA of the CDR3: TGTGCCAGCAGCTTAATGCGGGGGGACTCCTACGAGCAGTACTTC. Encoded protein: CASSLMRGDSYEQYF. The rearrangement links TRBV7-2 to TRBJ2-7; 8 bases are shared with TRBD2. CDR1 is SGHTA, CDR2 FQGNSA, per germline. This CDR3 region has 15 residues. Trimming took 2 bases from V and 0 from J; bases not matched to a gene: 3.

In DNA form, the CDR3 reads TGTGCCAGCAGTCCATACTCTGTGGGGGCCACTGAAGCTTTCTTT. It is translated as CASSPYSVGATEAFF. The chain combines TRBV6-1 with TRBJ1-1; the D gene is possibly TRBD1 (6 bases). V was trimmed by 5 bases and J by 4 bases, leaving 17 bases between them. The CDR3 runs 15 residues. Germline V gene data show CDR1 as MNHNS and CDR2 as SASEGT.

This chain's CDR3 is CASSKDLAGVAYPEQYF. In nucleotides, the CDR3 is TGTGCCAGCAGCAAAGATCTAGCGGGAGTTGCCTATCCCGAGCAGTACTTC. V usage is TRBV21-1 and J usage is TRBJ2-7; the D call of TRBD2 is as the table states it, not checked on the DNA. TRBV21-1 is designated a pseudogene. The CDR3 is 17 amino acids.

CDR3 sequence (DNA): TGTGCCAGCAGTTTAGAGAGGAATAGGCACCTCACAGATACGCAGTATTTT. This gives the protein CASSLERNRHLTDTQYF. The rearrangement joins TRBV27 to TRBJ2-3; D is unclear. Germline values: CDR1 MNHEY, CDR2 SMNVEV (reference sequence). V was pared by 2 bases and J by 2 bases, with 17 bases between. CDR3 length: 17 residues.

At least ten counts were recorded for this clone. CDR3 sequence (DNA): TGTGCCAGTAACAGAACCCCGGGACAGGGGGGCGCTGAAGCTTTCTTT. Its translation: CASNRTPGQGGAEAFF. The rearrangement links TRBV19 to TRBJ1-1; 11 bases match TRBD1. The germline V gene has CDR1 LNHDA and CDR2 SQIVND (reference sequence). The CDR3 has 16 amino acids. With V trimmed by 7 bases and J by 6 bases, 13 bases remained unmatched. The whole variable domain, filled in from reference TRBV19 and TRBJ1-1, reads DGGITQSPKYLFRKEGQNVTLSCEQNLNHDAMYWYRQDPGQGLRLIYYSQIVNDFQKGDIAEGYSVSREKKESFPLTVTSAQKNPTAFYLCASNRTPGQGGAEAFFGQGTRLTVV.